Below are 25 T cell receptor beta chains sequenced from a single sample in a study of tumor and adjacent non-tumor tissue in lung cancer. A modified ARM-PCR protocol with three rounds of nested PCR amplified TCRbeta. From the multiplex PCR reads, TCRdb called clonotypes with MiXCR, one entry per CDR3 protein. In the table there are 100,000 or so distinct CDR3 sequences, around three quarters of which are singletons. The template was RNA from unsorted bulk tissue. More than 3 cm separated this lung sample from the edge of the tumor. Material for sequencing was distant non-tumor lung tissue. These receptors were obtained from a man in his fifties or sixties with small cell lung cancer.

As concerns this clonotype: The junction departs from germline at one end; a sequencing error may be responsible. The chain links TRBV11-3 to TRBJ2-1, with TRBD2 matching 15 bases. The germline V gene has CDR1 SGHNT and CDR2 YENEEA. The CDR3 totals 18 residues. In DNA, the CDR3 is TGTGCCAGCAGCTTAGATTGGGTGGGACTAGCGGGGGGAGGTGAGCAATTCTTC. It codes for CASSLDWVGLAGGGEQFF.

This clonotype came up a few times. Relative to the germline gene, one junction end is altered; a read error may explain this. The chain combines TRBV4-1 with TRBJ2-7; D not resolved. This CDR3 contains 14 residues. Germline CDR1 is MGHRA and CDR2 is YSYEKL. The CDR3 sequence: CASNQVQSSYEQYF. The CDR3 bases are TGCGCCAGCAACCAAGTGCAGTCCTCCTACGAGCAGTACTTC.

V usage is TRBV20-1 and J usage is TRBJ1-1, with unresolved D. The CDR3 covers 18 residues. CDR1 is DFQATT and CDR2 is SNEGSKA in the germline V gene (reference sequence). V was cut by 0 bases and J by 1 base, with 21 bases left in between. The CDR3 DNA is TGCAGTGCTAGAGATCTCTACATGGGCAGAGGTGGGAACACTGAAGCTTTCTTT. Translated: CSARDLYMGRGGNTEAFF.

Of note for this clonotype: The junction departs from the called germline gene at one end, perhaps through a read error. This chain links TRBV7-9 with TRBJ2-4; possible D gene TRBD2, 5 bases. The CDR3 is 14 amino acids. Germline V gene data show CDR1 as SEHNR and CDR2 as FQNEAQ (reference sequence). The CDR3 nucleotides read TGTGCCAGCAACTTTACGGGATTTTCAAACGTTCAGTACTTC. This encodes CASNFTGFSNVQYF.

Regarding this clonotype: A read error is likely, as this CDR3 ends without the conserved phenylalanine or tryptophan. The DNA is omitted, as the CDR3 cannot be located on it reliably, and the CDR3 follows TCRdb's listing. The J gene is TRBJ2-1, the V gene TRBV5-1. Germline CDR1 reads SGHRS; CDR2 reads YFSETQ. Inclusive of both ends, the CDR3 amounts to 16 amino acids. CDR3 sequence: CASSLKQPSSYNEQSL.

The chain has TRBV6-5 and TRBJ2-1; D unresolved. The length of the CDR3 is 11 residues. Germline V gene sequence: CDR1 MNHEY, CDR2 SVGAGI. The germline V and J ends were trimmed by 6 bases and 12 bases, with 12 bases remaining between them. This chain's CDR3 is CASRTWAGQFF. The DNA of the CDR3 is TGTGCCAGCAGAACATGGGCAGGGCAGTTCTTC.

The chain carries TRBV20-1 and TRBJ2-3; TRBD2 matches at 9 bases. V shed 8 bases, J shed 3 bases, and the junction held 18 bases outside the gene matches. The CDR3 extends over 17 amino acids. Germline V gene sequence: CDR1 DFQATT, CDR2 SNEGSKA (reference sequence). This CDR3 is CSTAGVREAGGTDTQYF. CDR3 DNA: TGCAGTACAGCGGGCGTGAGGGAAGCGGGGGGAACAGATACGCAGTATTTT.

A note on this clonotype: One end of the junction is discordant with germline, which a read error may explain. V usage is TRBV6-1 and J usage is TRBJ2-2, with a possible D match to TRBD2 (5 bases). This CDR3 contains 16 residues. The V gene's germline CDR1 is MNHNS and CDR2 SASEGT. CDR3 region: CASTEDHDMPAGELFF. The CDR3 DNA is TGTGCCAGCACTGAAGACCATGACATGCCGGCCGGGGAGCTATTTTTT.

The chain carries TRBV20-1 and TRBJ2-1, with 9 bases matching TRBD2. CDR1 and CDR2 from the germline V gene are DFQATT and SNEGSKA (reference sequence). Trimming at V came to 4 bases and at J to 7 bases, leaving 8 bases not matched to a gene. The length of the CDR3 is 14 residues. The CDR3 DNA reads TGCAGTGCTACCCCCGGGACTAGCAGTAATGAGCAGTTCTTC. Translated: CSATPGTSSNEQFF.

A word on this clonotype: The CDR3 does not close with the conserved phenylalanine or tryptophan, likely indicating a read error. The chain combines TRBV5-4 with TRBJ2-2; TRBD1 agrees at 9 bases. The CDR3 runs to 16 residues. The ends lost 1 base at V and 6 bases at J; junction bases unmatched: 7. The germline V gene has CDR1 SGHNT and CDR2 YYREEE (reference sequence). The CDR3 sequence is CASSLRGTGTSGELFI. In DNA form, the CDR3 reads TGTGCCAGCAGCTTGCGTGGGACAGGGACCTCCGGGGAGCTGTTTATT.

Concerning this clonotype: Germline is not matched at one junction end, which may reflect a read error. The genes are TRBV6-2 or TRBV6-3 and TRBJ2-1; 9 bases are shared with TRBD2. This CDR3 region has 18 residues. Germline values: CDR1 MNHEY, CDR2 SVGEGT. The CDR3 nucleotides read TGTGTCAGCGGTTACTTAGTCCTGACTAGCGGAAGTTACAATGAGCAGTCCTTC. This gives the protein CVSGYLVLTSGSYNEQSF.

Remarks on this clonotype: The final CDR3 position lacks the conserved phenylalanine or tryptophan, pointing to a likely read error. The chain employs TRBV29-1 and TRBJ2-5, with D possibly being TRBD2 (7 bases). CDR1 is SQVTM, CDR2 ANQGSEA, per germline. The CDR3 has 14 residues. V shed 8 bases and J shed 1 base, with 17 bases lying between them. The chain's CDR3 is CSLRRGGFQETQYL. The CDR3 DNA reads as TGCAGCCTTCGGAGGGGGGGCTTCCAAGAGACCCAGTACCTC.

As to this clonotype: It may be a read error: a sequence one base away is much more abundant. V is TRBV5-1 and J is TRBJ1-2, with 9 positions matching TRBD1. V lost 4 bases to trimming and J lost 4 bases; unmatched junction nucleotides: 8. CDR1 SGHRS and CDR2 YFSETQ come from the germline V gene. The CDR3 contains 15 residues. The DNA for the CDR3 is TGCGCCAGCAGCCCTACAGGGGGCTCTAGCTATGGCTACACCTTC. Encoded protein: CASSPTGGSSYGYTF. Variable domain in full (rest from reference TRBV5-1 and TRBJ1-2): KAGVTQTPRYLIKTRGQQVTLSCSPISGHRSVSWYQQTPGQGLQFLFEYFSETQRNKGNFPGRFSGRQFSNSRSEMNVSTLELGDSALYLCASSPTGGSSYGYTFGSGTRLTVV.

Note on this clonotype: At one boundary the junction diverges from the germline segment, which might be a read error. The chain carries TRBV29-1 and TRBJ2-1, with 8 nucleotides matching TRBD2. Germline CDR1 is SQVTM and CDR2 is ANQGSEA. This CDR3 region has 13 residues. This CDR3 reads CSVAGGLIYEQFF. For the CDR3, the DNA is TGCAGTGTTGCGGGGGGTTTAATCTATGAGCAGTTCTTC.

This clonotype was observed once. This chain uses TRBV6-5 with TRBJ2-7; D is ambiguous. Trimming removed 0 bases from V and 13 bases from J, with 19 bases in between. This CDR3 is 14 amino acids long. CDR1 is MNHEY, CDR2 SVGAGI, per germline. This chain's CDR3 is CASSYSLSFAGHYF. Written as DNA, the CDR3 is TGTGCCAGCAGTTACTCCTTGTCCTTCGCCGGGCATTACTTC.

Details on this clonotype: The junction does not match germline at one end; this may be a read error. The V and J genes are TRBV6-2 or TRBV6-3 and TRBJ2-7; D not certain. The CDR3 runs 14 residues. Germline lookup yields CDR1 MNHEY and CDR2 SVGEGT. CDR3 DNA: TGTGCCAGCGGGTTGCAGTGGACCACCTACGACCAGTACTTC. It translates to CASGLQWTTYDQYF.

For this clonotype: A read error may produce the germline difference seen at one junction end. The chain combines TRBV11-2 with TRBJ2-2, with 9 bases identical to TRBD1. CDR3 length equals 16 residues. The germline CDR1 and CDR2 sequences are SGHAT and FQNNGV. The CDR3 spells CASSDSGQGDTGGLLF. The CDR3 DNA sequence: TGTGCCAGCAGCGACTCGGGACAGGGAGACACCGGGGGGCTGTTATTT.

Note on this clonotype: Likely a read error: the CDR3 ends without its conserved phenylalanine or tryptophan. The DNA of the CDR3 is TGTACCAGCAGCCTCGGACCCGGCTCCTACAATGAGCAGTTCGTC. Translated, it gives CTSSLGPGSYNEQFV. The V call is TRBV5-4, the J call TRBJ2-1; D gene uncertain. Germline CDR1 SGHNT, CDR2 YYREEE (reference sequence). The CDR3 extends over 15 amino acids.

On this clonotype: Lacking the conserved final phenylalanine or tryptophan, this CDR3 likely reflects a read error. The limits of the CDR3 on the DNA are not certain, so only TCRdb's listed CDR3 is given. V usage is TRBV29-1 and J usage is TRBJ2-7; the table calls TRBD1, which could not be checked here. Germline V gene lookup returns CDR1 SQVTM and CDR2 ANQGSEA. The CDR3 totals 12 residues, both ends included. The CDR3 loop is CSARDTSYEKYL.

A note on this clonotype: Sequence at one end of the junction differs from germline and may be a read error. The CDR3 sequence is CTRGLTTGYNEQFF. The CDR3 region has the DNA TGTACCAGAGGCTTAACCACAGGGTACAATGAGCAGTTCTTC. The chain uses TRBV11-2 and TRBJ2-1; D is perhaps TRBD1 (6 bases). Per the germline V gene, CDR1 is SGHAT and CDR2 is FQNNGV. The CDR3 is made up of 14 amino acids.

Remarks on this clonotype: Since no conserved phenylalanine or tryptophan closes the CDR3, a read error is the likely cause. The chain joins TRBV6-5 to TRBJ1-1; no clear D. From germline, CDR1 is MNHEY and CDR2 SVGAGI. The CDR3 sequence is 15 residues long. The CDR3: CANSANSHGNTEAFL. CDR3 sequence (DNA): TGTGCCAACAGTGCAAACTCACATGGAAACACTGAAGCTTTCCTT.

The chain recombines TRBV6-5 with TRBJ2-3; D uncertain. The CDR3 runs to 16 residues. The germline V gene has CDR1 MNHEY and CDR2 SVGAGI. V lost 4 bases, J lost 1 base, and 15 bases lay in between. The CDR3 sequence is CASSFRSGSRTDTQYF. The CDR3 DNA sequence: TGTGCCAGCAGTTTCAGGTCCGGTTCCCGCACAGATACGCAGTATTTT.

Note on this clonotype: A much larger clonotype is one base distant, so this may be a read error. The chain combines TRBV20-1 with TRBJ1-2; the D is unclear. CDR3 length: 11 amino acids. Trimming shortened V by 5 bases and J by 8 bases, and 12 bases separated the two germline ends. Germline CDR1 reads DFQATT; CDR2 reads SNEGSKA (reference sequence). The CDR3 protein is CSAQKGNGYTF. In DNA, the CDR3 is TGCAGTGCTCAGAAGGGTAACGGCTACACCTTC.

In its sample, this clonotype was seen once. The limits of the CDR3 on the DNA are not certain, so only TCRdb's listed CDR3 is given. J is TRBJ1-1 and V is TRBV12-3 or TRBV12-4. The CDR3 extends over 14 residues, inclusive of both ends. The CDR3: CANSFVGVGTEALF.

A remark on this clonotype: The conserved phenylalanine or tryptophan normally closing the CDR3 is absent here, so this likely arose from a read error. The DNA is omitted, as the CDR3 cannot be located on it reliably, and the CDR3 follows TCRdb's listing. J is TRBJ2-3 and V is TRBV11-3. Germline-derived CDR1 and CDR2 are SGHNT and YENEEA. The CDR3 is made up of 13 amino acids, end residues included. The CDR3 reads CACSLEMRREEYL.